This T cell receptor (beta chain) comes out of a study of vaccination effects on CD4 cells after COVID-19 (dated by TCRdb to 2021 to 2024). Notes on the research overall: The ViraFEST assay stimulated PBMC with viral peptide pools and then used TCR sequencing to identify antigen-specific CD4+ T cell clonotypes by expansion. Altogether, roughly 10 COVID-19 convalescent patients and several SARS-CoV-2-naive healthy vaccine recipients made up the full study. Each well held two million PBMC cultured in IMDM containing around 5% human AB serum, 8 to 10 IU/ml IL-2 and gentamicin, along with 10 ug/ml peptides. Two doses of either the BNT162b2 or the mRNA-1273 mRNA SARS-CoV-2 vaccine were administered to participants. The Oncomine TCR Beta short-read assay on an Illumina iSeq 100 was used to sequence cultures from other donors in the study. SARS-CoV-2 spike-specific CD4+ TCR repertoires from before and after mRNA vaccination were compared in COVID-19 convalescent patients and in infection-naive vaccine recipients. Pre-vaccine samples were drawn from a couple of convalescent patients 16 days and one week before the first dose, at 142 and 148 days after COVID-19 diagnosis.

After less than 13 days of culture, CD4+ T cells were isolated with the EasySep CD4+ T cell isolation kit. Convalescent patients had PCR-confirmed SARS-CoV-2 infection between March and December 2020, before Alpha, Beta and Delta variants emerged in the United States. On days 3 and 7, half of the culture medium was replaced with fresh IL-2-containing medium. Unless otherwise noted, each peptide stimulation condition was cultured in triplicate wells. Using Ficoll-Paque Plus gradient centrifugation, PBMC were separated from whole blood and then either used fresh or cryopreserved at -140C. Genomic DNA was extracted from cultured CD4+ T cells with the QIAamp micro DNA kit. The method behind the library was the immunoSEQ multiplex PCR assay. DNA from the CD4+ T cells that had been cultured and isolated underwent TCR beta CDR3 sequencing. The authors' analysis ran thus. The analysis removed non-productive TCR sequences, trimmed reads to the CDR3 region, and retained only CDR3s that were 7 or more amino acids long. The MANAFEST web app was used to identify antigen-specific clonotypes by comparing expansion in peptide wells with expansion in reference cultures. To be called positive, a clone needed expansion at FDR<0.05 compared with the reference and with all other wells, an odds ratio greater than 5, and a frequency greater than 0.1% in two replicate wells. A clonotype was called cross-reactive if it was significantly expanded both in SARS-CoV-2 spike wells and in at least one common cold coronavirus spike condition. CDR3 similarity was assessed by Levenshtein distance with the stringdist R package, and unrooted trees were built with ape in R 3.6.1. In TCRdb, the immuneACCESS table is reduced to in-frame sequences with V and J assigned. These tables do not hold every clone; where another copy was compared, an unresolved V gene accounts for under half, and the others remain unexplained. The DNA gave D and trimming, while V, J and clone size come from that table. Across this sample there are 45,000 or so clones, with about 70% seen only once. Clones ranked in the top ten supply approximately 9% of the sample.

The germline V gene specifies SNHLY as CDR1 and FYNNEI as CDR2. Unmatched junction bases come to 5, with V trimmed by 3 bases and J by 10 bases. Counted from cysteine to phenylalanine, this CDR3 has 13 amino acids. Kept here is only the CDR3 DNA, which spans 39 bases and is read in frame from base 1. The investigation overall reported the following: At late post-vaccination timepoints, both infection-induced and vaccine-induced clones showed marked clonal contraction, consistent with waning T cell responses. Among convalescent patients, the spike-reactive repertoire after vaccination was made up mainly of new vaccine-induced clones that were largely distinct from the clones induced by infection. The study was limited by a small number of convalescent patients, and early post-infection timepoints were lacking.

A note on this clone: Its antigen target is currently unknown. No much larger clonotype is one base removed from it; base qualities were not supplied.

The source of this sequence is a human donor who had a prior SARS-CoV-2 infection. In this chain, TRBV2 is recombined with TRBJ1-5, and 8 bases in between align with TRBD1. The specimen was CD4+ T cells from PBMCs cultured without peptide, collected before COVID-19 vaccination. CDR3 loop: CASSETGVSPQHF. The sequenced DNA: TGTGCCAGCAGTGAGACAGGGGTCAGCCCCCAGCATTTT. Here the CDR3 is joined to the reference TRBV2 and TRBJ1-5 genes, and the full variable domain is: EPEVTQTPSHQVTQMGQEVILRCVPISNHLYFYWYRQILGQKVEFLVSFYNNEISEKSEIFDDQFSVERPDGSNFTLKIRSTKLEDSAMYFCASSETGVSPQHFGDGTRLSIL.